These 5 T cell receptor beta chains were sequenced from one sample in a study of T cell clusters in autoimmune cytopenias. TRB was amplified from approximately 250 ng of peripheral blood genomic DNA per sample. TRB was amplified by touch-down multiplex PCR, primer pools A and B combined. One entry per CDR3 protein, without DNA, is what TCRdb gives after re-calling the multiplex PCR reads. The sample has roughly 6,700 distinct CDR3 sequences. These data also featured in a second study, about T cell repertoires in aging, cancer and after chemotherapy.

The sequencing input was peripheral blood. The source is a human donor in good health.

This clonotype is deemed medium-sized by its frequency. The chain joins TRBV29-1 to TRBJ2-2. From germline, CDR1 is SQVTM and CDR2 ANQGSEA. The CDR3 contains 17 residues. CDR3 region: CSVEDFRGIGNTGELFF.

This rearrangement joins TRBV29-1 to TRBJ2-7; the D call of TRBD2 rests on TCRdb alone, since no DNA is present to check it. The CDR3 covers 16 residues. CDR1 is SQVTM and CDR2 is ANQGSEA in the germline V gene. The CDR3 reads CSITGTSGYPPYEQYF.

CDR3 sequence: CASSIVWGNTEAFF. The chain carries TRBV19 and TRBJ1-1. This CDR3 is built from 14 residues. Germline V gene sequence: CDR1 LNHDA, CDR2 SQIVND (reference sequence).

The chain has TRBV5-1 and TRBJ2-7; absent DNA, TCRdb's TRBD1 call cannot be checked. The CDR3 totals 16 residues. In germline, CDR1 is SGHRS, CDR2 YFSETQ. The CDR3 here is CASSLGHGPSSYEQYF. The variable domain in full, with the rest retrieved from reference TRBV5-1 and TRBJ2-7, is KAGVTQTPRYLIKTRGQQVTLSCSPISGHRSVSWYQQTPGQGLQFLFEYFSETQRNKGNFPGRFSGRQFSNSRSEMNVSTLELGDSALYLCASSLGHGPSSYEQYFGPGTRLTVT.

The chain combines TRBV4-2 with TRBJ2-2; TCRdb's D call of TRBD2 is untestable without DNA. CDR3 length: 16 amino acids. Germline V gene data show CDR1 as LGHNA and CDR2 as YNFKEQ. This chain's CDR3 is CASSQDGRSGTGELFF.